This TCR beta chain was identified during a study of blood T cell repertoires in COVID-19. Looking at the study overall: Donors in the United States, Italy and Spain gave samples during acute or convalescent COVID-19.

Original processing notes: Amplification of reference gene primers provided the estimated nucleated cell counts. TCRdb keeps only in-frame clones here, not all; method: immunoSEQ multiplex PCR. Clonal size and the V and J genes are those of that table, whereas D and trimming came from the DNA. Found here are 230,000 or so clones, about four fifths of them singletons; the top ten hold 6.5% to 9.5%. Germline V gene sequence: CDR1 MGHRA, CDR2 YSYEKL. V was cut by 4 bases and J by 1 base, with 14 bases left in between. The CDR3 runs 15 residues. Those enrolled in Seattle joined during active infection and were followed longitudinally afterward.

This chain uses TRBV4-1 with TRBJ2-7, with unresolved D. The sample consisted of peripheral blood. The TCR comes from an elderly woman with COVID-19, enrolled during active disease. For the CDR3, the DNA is TGCGCCAGCAGCCGCGGTACACCAGAATCCTACGAGCAGTACTTC. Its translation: CASSRGTPESYEQYF.